The clone carrying this TCR beta chain was detected only once. These data are taken from a study of blood T cell repertoires in COVID-19. Turning to the study itself: PBMCs, B-cell-depleted T cells, or T cells provided the cDNA or gDNA that made up the material.

Between the trimmed V and J ends, which lost 3 bases and 1 base, there was a span of 14 bases. The CDR3 is 16 amino acids. Germline V gene lookup returns CDR1 PRHDT and CDR2 FYEKMQ (reference sequence). As processed by the authors: The assay estimated nucleated cells by amplifying reference gene primers. The protocol was immunoSEQ multiplex PCR, while the TCRdb copy is restricted to in-frame clones and leaves out a portion. V and J calls plus clone size are reproduced from that table; the DNA served to infer D and trimming. The sample carries 300,000 or so clones, 86% recorded once. Participants, 18 to 89 years old, spanned some 23 US areas. The study assigned cohorts using participant-reported clinical history.

The rearrangement uses TRBV13 and TRBJ2-3, with D possibly being TRBD2 (5 bases). The sequenced sample was PBMCs or T cells enriched from blood (not recorded which). This clonotype originated in a woman younger than 35 who had recovered from COVID-19. The CDR3 bases are TGTGCCAGCAGCTTGGGTGGAGAGAGGGGCACAGATACGCAGTATTTT. This gives the protein CASSLGGERGTDTQYF.